Listed below are T cell receptor beta chains from one sample, sequenced in a study of blood T cell repertoires in COVID-19. The repertoire was sequenced with immunoSEQ multiplex PCR; TCRdb's copy has only in-frame clones and lacks some. The repertoire has 200,000 to 250,000 clones, around 90% of them found once; the top ten carry more than 6.5%. Input material: peripheral blood. Receptor source: an older woman with active or convalescent COVID-19. The CDR3 runs from the conserved cysteine through the conserved F or W. Fields, in order: D gene, J gene, V gene, clone size, CDR3 DNA, CDR3 protein. A D gene is named only where the DNA matches it firmly. Expanded clones are given a class, and other clones once, few, many or no size at all.

D: TRBD1; J: TRBJ1-2; V: TRBV7-8; size: .; DNA: TGTGCCAGCAGCTTTTCTAGCGTAGGGACAGGAGGCTGGGGCTACACCTTC; CDR3: CASSFSSVGTGGWGYTF
D: .; J: TRBJ2-7; V: TRBV7-9; size: .; DNA: TGTGCCAGCAGCTTAGAGGGGGGGAGAGCCTACGAGCAGTACTTC; CDR3: CASSLEGGRAYEQYF
D: .; J: TRBJ1-4; V: TRBV7-2; size: .; DNA: TGTGCCAGCAGCCTAGGGGGAAGGGGGGAAAAACTGTTTTTT; CDR3: CASSLGGRGEKLFF
D: TRBD2; J: TRBJ2-3; V: TRBV5-1; size: .; DNA: TGCGCCAGCAGCTTCGGGGGGAGTGGAGCCACAGATACGCAGTATTTT; CDR3: CASSFGGSGATDTQYF
D: TRBD1; J: TRBJ2-1; V: TRBV7-2; size: .; DNA: TGTGCCAGCAGCCGGCCCGGGACAGGAGACAATGAGCAGTTCTTC; CDR3: CASSRPGTGDNEQFF
D: TRBD2; J: TRBJ2-7; V: TRBV5-1; size: few; DNA: TGCGCCAGCAGCTTGGATTCCGGGGGGACTCCCTACGAGCAGTACTTC; CDR3: CASSLDSGGTPYEQYF
D: TRBD2; J: TRBJ2-2; V: TRBV7-9; size: .; DNA: TGTGCCAGCAGCTTCGGGACTAGCGGGGGAACCGGGGAGCTGTTTTTT; CDR3: CASSFGTSGGTGELFF
D: .; J: TRBJ2-2; V: TRBV6-5; size: .; DNA: TGTGCCAGCAGGCTGGGGGGGCAGGTCACCGGGGAGCTGTTTTTT; CDR3: CASRLGGQVTGELFF
D: .; J: TRBJ2-7; V: TRBV12-3/TRBV12-4; size: .; DNA: TGTGCCAGCAGCCCGCACTGGTACGAGCAGTACTTC; CDR3: CASSPHWYEQYF
D: TRBD2; J: TRBJ2-7; V: TRBV10-3; size: .; DNA: TGTGCCATCAGTGATTTTGCGGGGGATTACGAGCAGTACTTC; CDR3: CAISDFAGDYEQYF
D: TRBD1; J: TRBJ1-3; V: TRBV5-1; size: .; DNA: TGCGCCAGCAGCTCCGCAAAGACAGGGGCTGGAAACACCATATATTTT; CDR3: CASSSAKTGAGNTIYF
D: .; J: TRBJ1-3; V: TRBV7-2; size: .; DNA: TGTGCCAGCAGCCCACAACAGGGAACTGGAAACACCATATATTTT; CDR3: CASSPQQGTGNTIYF
D: .; J: TRBJ1-2; V: TRBV10-3; size: .; DNA: TGTGCCATCAGTGGTCCCTACGGCCTGGGGAGGGAAAGCTACACCTTC; CDR3: CAISGPYGLGRESYTF
D: .; J: TRBJ1-2; V: TRBV7-8; size: .; DNA: TGTGCCAGCAGCTTAACGACAGAGTATGGCTACACCTTC; CDR3: CASSLTTEYGYTF
D: .; J: TRBJ1-4; V: TRBV12-3/TRBV12-4; size: .; DNA: TGTGCCAGCAGTGCCAGACAGTTTGAAAAACTGTTTTTT; CDR3: CASSARQFEKLFF
D: TRBD1; J: TRBJ1-6; V: TRBV5-6; size: few; DNA: TGTGCCAGCAGCTTGGCCGGTGGGACAGGGTTTTTGCCCCTCCACTTT; CDR3: CASSLAGGTGFLPLHF
D: TRBD2; J: TRBJ2-1; V: TRBV5-1; size: .; DNA: TGCGCCAGCAGCCGCGCCGGGACTAGCGGGGGGAATGAGCAGTTCTTC; CDR3: CASSRAGTSGGNEQFF
D: TRBD2; J: TRBJ2-3; V: TRBV7-3; size: .; DNA: TGTGCCAGCAACAGCGGGGGGGCGTCAGATACGCAGTATTTT; CDR3: CASNSGGASDTQYF
D: TRBD1; J: TRBJ1-1; V: TRBV2; size: .; DNA: TGTGCCAGCAGCCTACCGAAAGGACAGGGGGCGCATGCCCCTGAAGCTTTCTTT; CDR3: CASSLPKGQGAHAPEAFF
D: .; J: TRBJ2-5; V: TRBV7-7; size: once; DNA: TGTGCCAGCAGCCAAACCCCAGGGGACGGAGAGACCCAGTACTTC; CDR3: CASSQTPGDGETQYF
D: .; J: TRBJ1-5; V: TRBV20-1; size: .; DNA: TGCAGTGCTAGTAACTTGGGAGTACAACAGCCCCAGCATTTT; CDR3: CSASNLGVQQPQHF
D: .; J: TRBJ2-3; V: TRBV3-1/TRBV3-2; size: .; DNA: TGTGCCAGCAGCCAAAGGCAGAGGGGGTTCGCAGATACGCAGTATTTT; CDR3: CASSQRQRGFADTQYF
D: TRBD1; J: TRBJ1-4; V: TRBV18; size: .; DNA: TGTGCCAGCTCACTTGTAGGACAGGGTGAAAAACTGTTTTTT; CDR3: CASSLVGQGEKLFF
D: .; J: TRBJ2-1; V: TRBV3-1/TRBV3-2; size: .; DNA: TGTGCCAGCAGCCAAGATCCGGGTAGGCGGGATGAGCAGTTCTTC; CDR3: CASSQDPGRRDEQFF
D: .; J: TRBJ1-6; V: TRBV11-2; size: once; DNA: TGTGCCAGCAGCCTTTGGGGGCGCAATTCACCCCTCCACTTT; CDR3: CASSLWGRNSPLHF
D: TRBD2; J: TRBJ2-2; V: TRBV5-6; size: .; DNA: TGTGCCAGCAGCTTAGCGGGGATAAACACCGGGGAGCTGTTTTTT; CDR3: CASSLAGINTGELFF
D: .; J: TRBJ2-1; V: TRBV13; size: once; DNA: TGTGCCAGCAGCTTAATAAGCTGGTCCTACAATGAGCAGTTCTTC; CDR3: CASSLISWSYNEQFF
D: TRBD1; J: TRBJ1-1; V: TRBV6-6; size: .; DNA: TGTGCCAGCAGTTACGGGACAGACACTGAAGCTTTCTTT; CDR3: CASSYGTDTEAFF
D: TRBD1; J: TRBJ1-1; V: TRBV7-2; size: .; DNA: TGTGCCAGCAGCCTGACAGGGGGGGACACTGAAGCTTTCTTT; CDR3: CASSLTGGDTEAFF
D: .; J: TRBJ1-2; V: TRBV6-5; size: .; DNA: TGTGCCAGCGGGATTCGGGGAAGTATGTATGGCTACACCTTC; CDR3: CASGIRGSMYGYTF
D: .; J: TRBJ1-1; V: TRBV7-9; size: .; DNA: TGTGCCAGCAACTTGCGGGGGGGACTGAATATTATCAACACTGAAGCTTTCTTT; CDR3: CASNLRGGLNIINTEAFF
D: .; J: TRBJ2-1; V: TRBV3-1/TRBV3-2; size: .; DNA: TGTGCCAGCAGCCAAGACCTCTTGTTCTTC; CDR3: CASSQDLLFF
D: TRBD1; J: TRBJ2-3; V: TRBV15; size: .; DNA: TGTGCCACCAGCGCGGGACAGGACCGGTATACGCAGTATTTT; CDR3: CATSAGQDRYTQYF
D: .; J: TRBJ1-6; V: TRBV6-6; size: .; DNA: TGTGCCAGCAGGGCGGGGGGATATAATTCACCCCTCCACTTT; CDR3: CASRAGGYNSPLHF
D: .; J: TRBJ1-4; V: TRBV6-5; size: .; DNA: TGTGCCAGCAGTTACTCGGGACAAACGTTTTTT; CDR3: CASSYSGQTFF
D: TRBD2; J: TRBJ2-3; V: TRBV11-2; size: once; DNA: TGTGCCAGCAGCTTTTTGGGACTAGCCGGCGATACGCAGTATTTT; CDR3: CASSFLGLAGDTQYF
D: .; J: TRBJ2-7; V: TRBV9; size: .; DNA: TGTGCCAGCAGCGTTAGTGCAGGCAACTACGAGCAGTACTTC; CDR3: CASSVSAGNYEQYF
D: TRBD1; J: TRBJ2-7; V: TRBV19; size: once; DNA: TGTGCCAGTAGTATAGCACAGGGGGCTAGGGAGCAGTACTTC; CDR3: CASSIAQGAREQYF
D: .; J: TRBJ2-7; V: TRBV4-1; size: .; DNA: TGCGCCAGCAGCCAAGTTACCGGGTTTGCCTACGAGCAGTACTTC; CDR3: CASSQVTGFAYEQYF
D: .; J: TRBJ2-1; V: TRBV6-5; size: .; DNA: TGTGCCAGCAGCATCCTTCAGGGTAGGCAGTTCTTC; CDR3: CASSILQGRQFF
D: .; J: TRBJ1-1; V: TRBV5-1; size: once; DNA: TGCGCCAGCAGCTCCGGGAGGGGTGAGACTGAAGCTTTCTTT; CDR3: CASSSGRGETEAFF
D: .; J: TRBJ2-3; V: TRBV14; size: .; DNA: TGTGCCAGCACCCCGGGGTATCTCACAGATACGCAGTATTTT; CDR3: CASTPGYLTDTQYF
D: TRBD1; J: TRBJ1-5; V: TRBV7-9; size: once; DNA: TGTGCCAGCAGCCCGACAGGGGGTTATGATCAGCCCCAGCATTTT; CDR3: CASSPTGGYDQPQHF
D: TRBD1; J: TRBJ1-5; V: TRBV5-1; size: few; DNA: TGCGCCAGCAGCTCGACAGGGGGCAGTCAGCCCCAGCATTTT; CDR3: CASSSTGGSQPQHF
D: .; J: TRBJ1-1; V: TRBV2; size: .; DNA: TGTGCCAGCGGGGCGTTTTCTGAAGCTTTCTTT; CDR3: CASGAFSEAFF